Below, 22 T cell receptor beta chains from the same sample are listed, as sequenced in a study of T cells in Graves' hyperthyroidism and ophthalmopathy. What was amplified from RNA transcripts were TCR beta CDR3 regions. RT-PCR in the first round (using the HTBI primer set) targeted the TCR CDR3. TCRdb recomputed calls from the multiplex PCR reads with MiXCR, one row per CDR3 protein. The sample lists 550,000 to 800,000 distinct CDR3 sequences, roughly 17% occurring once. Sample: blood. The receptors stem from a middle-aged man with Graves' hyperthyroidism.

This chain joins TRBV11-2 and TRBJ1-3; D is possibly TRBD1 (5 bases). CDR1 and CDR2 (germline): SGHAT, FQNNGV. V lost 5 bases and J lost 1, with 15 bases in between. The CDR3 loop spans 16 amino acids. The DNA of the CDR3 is TGTGCCAGCAGCAATTCACCAAGGGGTTCTGGAAACACCATATATTTT. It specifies CASSNSPRGSGNTIYF.

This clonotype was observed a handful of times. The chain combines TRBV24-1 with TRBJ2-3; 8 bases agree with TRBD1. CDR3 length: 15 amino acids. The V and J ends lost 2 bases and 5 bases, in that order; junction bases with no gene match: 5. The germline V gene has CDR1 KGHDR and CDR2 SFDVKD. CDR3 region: CATSDSGGWRDTQYF. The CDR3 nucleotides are TGTGCCACCAGTGATTCAGGGGGCTGGAGAGATACGCAGTATTTT.

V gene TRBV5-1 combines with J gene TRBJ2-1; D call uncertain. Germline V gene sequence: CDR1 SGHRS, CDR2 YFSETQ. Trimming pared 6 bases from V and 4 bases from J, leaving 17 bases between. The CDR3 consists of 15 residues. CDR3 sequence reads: CASTISRALYNEQFF. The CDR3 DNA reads TGCGCCAGCACCATCTCACGGGCCCTTTACAATGAGCAGTTCTTC.

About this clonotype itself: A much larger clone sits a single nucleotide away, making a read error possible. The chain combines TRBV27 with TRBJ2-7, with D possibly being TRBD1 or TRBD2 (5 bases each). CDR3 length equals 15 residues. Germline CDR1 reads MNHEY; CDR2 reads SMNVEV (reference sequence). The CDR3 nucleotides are TGTGCCAGCAGTAAGGGGACCGACTCGTCCTGCGAGCAGTACTTC. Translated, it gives CASSKGTDSSCEQYF.

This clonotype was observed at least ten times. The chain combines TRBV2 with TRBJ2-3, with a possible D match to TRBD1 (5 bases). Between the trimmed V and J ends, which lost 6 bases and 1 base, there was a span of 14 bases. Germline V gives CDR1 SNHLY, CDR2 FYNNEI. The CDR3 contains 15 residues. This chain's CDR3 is CASSPGQTGTDTQYF. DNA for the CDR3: TGTGCCAGCAGCCCCGGACAAACTGGCACAGATACGCAGTATTTT.

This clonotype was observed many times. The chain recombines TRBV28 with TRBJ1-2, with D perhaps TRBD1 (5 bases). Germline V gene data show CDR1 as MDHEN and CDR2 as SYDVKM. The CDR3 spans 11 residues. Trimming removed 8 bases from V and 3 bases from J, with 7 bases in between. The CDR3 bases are TGTGCCAGCTTCAGGGACTATGGCTACACCTTC. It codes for CASFRDYGYTF.

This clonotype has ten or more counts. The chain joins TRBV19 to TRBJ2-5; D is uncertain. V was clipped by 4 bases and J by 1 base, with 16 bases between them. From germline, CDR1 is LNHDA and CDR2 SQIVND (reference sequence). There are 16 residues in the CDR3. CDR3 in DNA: TGTGCCAGTAGTAGCCCCGGCAGAACCCTCCAAGAGACCCAGTACTTC. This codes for CASSSPGRTLQETQYF.

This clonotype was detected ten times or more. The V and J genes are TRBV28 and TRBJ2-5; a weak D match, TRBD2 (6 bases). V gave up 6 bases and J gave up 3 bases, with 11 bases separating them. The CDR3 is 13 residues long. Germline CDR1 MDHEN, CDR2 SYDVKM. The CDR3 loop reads CASSDRREETQYF. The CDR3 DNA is TGTGCCAGCAGCGACCGGAGGGAAGAGACCCAGTACTTC.

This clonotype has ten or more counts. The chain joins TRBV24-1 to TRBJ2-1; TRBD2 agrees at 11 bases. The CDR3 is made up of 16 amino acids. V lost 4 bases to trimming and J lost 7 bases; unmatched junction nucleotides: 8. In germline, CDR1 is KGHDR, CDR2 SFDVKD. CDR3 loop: CATSEYGASGRNEQFF. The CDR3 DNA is TGTGCCACCAGTGAGTACGGGGCTAGCGGGAGGAATGAGCAGTTCTTC.

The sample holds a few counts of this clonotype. CDR3 sequence (DNA): TGCGCCAGCCACGGGACGGCCGGGGAGACCCAGTACTTC. It specifies CASHGTAGETQYF. The gene calls are TRBV5-1 and TRBJ2-5; tentatively, D is TRBD1 or TRBD2 (5 bases each). Germline CDR1 reads SGHRS; CDR2 reads YFSETQ. V was trimmed by 7 bases and J by 5 bases, leaving 15 bases between them. This CDR3 comprises 13 residues. Combining the CDR3 with reference TRBV5-1 and TRBJ2-5 gives the whole variable domain KAGVTQTPRYLIKTRGQQVTLSCSPISGHRSVSWYQQTPGQGLQFLFEYFSETQRNKGNFPGRFSGRQFSNSRSEMNVSTLELGDSALYLCASHGTAGETQYFGPGTRLLVL.

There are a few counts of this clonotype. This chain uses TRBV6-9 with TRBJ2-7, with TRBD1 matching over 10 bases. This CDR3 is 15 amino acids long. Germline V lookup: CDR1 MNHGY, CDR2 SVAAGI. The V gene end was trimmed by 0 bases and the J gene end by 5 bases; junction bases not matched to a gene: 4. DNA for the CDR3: TGTGCCAGCAGTTATTCGGGACAGGGGAATCACGAGCAGTACTTC. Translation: CASSYSGQGNHEQYF.

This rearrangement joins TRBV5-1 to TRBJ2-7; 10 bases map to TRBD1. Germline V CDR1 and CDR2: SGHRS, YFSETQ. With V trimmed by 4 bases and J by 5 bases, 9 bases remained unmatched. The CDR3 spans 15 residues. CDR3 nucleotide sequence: TGCGCCAGCAGCCTGGCCGGGACAGGGGAAAACGAGCAGTACTTC. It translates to CASSLAGTGENEQYF.

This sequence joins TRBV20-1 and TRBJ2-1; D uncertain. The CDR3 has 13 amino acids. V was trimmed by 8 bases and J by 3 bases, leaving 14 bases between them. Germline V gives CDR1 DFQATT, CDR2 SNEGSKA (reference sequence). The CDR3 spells CSSAANSYNEQFF. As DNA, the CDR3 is TGCAGTTCGGCGGCGAATAGCTACAATGAGCAGTTCTTC.

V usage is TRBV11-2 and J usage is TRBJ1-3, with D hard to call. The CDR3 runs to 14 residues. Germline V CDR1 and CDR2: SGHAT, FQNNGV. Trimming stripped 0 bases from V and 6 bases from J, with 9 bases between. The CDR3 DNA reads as TGTGCCAGCAGCTTAGACACTATGGCAAACACCATATATTTT. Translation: CASSLDTMANTIYF.

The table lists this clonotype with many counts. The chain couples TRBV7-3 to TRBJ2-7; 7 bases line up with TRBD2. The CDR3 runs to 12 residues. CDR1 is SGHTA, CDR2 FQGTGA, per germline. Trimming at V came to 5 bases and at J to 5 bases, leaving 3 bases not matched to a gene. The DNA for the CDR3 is TGTGCCAGCAGCCCGGGGGGAAACGAGCAGTACTTC. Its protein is CASSPGGNEQYF.

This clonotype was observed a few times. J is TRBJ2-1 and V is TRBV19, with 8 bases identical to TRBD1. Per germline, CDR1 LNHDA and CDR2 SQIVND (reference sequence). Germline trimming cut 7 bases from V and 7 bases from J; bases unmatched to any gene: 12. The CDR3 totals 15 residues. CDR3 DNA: TGTGCCAGTACCCCAGAACGGGACAGGTTGAATGAGCAGTTCTTC. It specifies CASTPERDRLNEQFF.

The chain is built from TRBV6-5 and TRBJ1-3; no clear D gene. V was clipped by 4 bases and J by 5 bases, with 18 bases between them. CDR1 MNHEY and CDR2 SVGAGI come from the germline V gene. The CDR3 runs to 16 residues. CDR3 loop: CASSWSSSPRRNTIYF. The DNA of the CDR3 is TGTGCCAGCAGTTGGAGTTCCTCCCCGCGGAGAAACACCATATATTTT.

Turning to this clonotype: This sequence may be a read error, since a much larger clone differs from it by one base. The DNA of the CDR3 is TGTGTCAGCAGTGAGGACACCTTAGCCAAAAACATTCAGTACTTC. It is translated as CVSSEDTLAKNIQYF. The genes are TRBV2 and TRBJ2-4, with D tentatively TRBD1 (5 bases). CDR3 length: 15 amino acids. Germline V gene data show CDR1 as SNHLY and CDR2 as FYNNEI.

The CDR3 loop is CASSLDGLLYGYTF. In nucleotides, the CDR3 is TGTGCCAGCAGCTTAGATGGCCTCCTCTATGGCTACACCTTC. The chain uses TRBV7-9 and TRBJ1-2; D ambiguous. The V gene's germline CDR1 is SEHNR and CDR2 FQNEAQ (reference sequence). The CDR3 contains 14 residues. The V end was cut by 1 base, the J end by 4 bases, with 10 bases between. Variable domain in full (rest from reference TRBV7-9 and TRBJ1-2): DTGVSQNPRHKITKRGQNVTFRCDPISEHNRLYWYRQTLGQGPEFLTYFQNEAQLEKSRLLSDRFSAERPKGSFSTLEIQRTEQGDSAMYLCASSLDGLLYGYTFGSGTRLTVV.

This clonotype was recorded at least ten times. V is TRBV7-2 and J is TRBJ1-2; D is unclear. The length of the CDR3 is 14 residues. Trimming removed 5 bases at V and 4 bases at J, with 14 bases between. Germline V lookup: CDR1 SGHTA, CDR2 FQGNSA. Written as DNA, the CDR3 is TGTGCCAGCAGCCTCCCCCAAACCTTCTATGGCTACACCTTC. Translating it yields CASSLPQTFYGYTF.

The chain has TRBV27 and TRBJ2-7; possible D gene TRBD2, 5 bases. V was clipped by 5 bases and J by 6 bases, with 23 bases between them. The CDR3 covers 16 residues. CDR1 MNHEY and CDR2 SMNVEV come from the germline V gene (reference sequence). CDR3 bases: TGTGCCAGCAGTCCCGCCCGCCTTGACCAGAGGGCCGAGCAGTACTTC. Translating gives CASSPARLDQRAEQYF.

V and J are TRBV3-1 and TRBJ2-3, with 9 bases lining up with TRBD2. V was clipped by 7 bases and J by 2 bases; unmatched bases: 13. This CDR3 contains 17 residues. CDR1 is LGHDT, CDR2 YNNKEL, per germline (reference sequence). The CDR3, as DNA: TGTGCCAGCAACCCAGGGGGAGCGGGAGGACCCACAGATACGCAGTATTTT. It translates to CASNPGGAGGPTDTQYF.